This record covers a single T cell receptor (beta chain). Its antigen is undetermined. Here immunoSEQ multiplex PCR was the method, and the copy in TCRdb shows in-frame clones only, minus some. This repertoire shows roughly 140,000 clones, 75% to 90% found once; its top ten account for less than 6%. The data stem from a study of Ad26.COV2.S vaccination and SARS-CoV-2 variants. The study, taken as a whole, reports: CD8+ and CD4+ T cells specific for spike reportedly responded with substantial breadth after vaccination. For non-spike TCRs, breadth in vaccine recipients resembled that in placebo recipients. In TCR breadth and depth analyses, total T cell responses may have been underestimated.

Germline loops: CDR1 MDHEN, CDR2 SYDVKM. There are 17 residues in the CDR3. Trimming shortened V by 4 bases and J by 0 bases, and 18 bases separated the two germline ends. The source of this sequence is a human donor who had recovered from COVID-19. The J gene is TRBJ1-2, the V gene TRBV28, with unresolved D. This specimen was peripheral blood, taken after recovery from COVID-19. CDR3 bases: TGTGCCAGCAGTTCTTCAGCGACACCGCAAGCTAACTATGGCTACACCTTC. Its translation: CASSSSATPQANYGYTF.